This T cell receptor beta chain is from a study of CXCR3-negative and CXCR3-positive naive CD8 T cells. Study results and limitations: Memory, not naive, CXCR3-negative and CXCR3-positive cells differed in TRBV-TRBJ usage. CXCR3-positive naive cells carried more hydrophobic TRB CDR3s than CXCR3-negative ones.

Details on this clonotype: No antigen is known for it.

The germline gives CDR1 MDHEN, CDR2 SYDVKM. The CDR3 loop spans 18 amino acids. Via 5' RACE with UMI labels, TRB cDNA libraries were prepared. TCRdb re-analyzed the 5' RACE reads; it lists each CDR3 protein once, without DNA. The table for this sample gives under 90,000 distinct CDR3 sequences. The chain uses TRBV28 and TRBJ2-5; TCRdb names TRBD2, which stays unverified in the absence of DNA. The sequence was collected from a human donor in good health. Some clones in this sample may be carry-over from other donors' samples. Sequencing was performed on naive CXCR3+ CD8+ T cells from blood. Subset noted: CD45RO-CCR7+CD27+CD95- naive CD8+ T cells expressing CXCR3 (TNR3+). The CDR3 spells CASSLVAGGEISEETQYF.